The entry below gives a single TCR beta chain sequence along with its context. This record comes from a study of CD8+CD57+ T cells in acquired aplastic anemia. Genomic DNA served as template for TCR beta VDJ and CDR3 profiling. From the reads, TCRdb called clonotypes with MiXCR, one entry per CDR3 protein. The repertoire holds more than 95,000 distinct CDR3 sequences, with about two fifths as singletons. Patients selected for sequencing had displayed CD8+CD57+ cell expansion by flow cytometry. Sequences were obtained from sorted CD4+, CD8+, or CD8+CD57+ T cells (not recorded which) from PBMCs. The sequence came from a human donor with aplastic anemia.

CDR3 sequence reads: CAISNGQGADEQYF. The CDR3 DNA reads as TGTGCCATCAGTAACGGACAGGGGGCGGACGAGCAGTACTTC. V is TRBV10-3 and J is TRBJ2-7; TRBD1 aligns across 11 bases. CDR3 length equals 14 residues. Trimming cost V 5 bases and J 5 bases; bases outside gene matches: 5. From germline, CDR1 is ENHRY and CDR2 SYGVKD.